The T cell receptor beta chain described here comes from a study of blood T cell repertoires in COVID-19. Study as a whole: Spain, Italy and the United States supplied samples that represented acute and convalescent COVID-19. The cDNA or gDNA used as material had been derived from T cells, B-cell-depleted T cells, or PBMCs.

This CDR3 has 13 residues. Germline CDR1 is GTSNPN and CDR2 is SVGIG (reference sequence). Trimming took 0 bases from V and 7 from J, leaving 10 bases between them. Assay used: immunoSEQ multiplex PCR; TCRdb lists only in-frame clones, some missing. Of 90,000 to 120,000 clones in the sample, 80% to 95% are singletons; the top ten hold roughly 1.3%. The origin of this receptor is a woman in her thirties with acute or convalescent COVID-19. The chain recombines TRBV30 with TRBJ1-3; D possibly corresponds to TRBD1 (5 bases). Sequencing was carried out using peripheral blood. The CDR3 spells CAWSVGGTNTIYF. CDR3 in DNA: TGTGCCTGGAGTGTAGGAGGGACCAACACCATATATTTT.